This is a list of T cell receptor beta chains from one sample in a study of shared clonotypes between healthy human individuals. The repertoire was sequenced with immunoSEQ multiplex PCR; TCRdb's copy has only in-frame clones and lacks some. Of some 1,600,000 clones in the sample, about 98% were seen once. Source material: naive CD4+ T cells sorted from blood. Receptors were obtained from a man younger than 40 in good health. Each CDR3 is given with its conserved first and last residue. Each record gives: V gene, D gene, clone size, J gene, CDR3 protein, CDR3 DNA. D genes are given only for firm matches. The size field is filled for only some rows; it gives once, few, many or a size class.

>TRBV27|-|-|TRBJ2-2
CASSLFGKRELFF
TGTGCCAGCAGTTTATTTGGAAAGCGGGAGCTGTTTTTT
>TRBV4-2|-|-|TRBJ1-2
CASSQAGRYYGYTF
TGTGCCAGCAGCCAAGCGGGTCGGTACTATGGCTACACCTTC
>TRBV29-1|-|-|TRBJ2-5
CSFPPFEGKETQYF
TGCAGCTTTCCACCCTTCGAGGGGAAAGAGACCCAGTACTTC
>TRBV2|-|-|TRBJ2-3
CASLGGASPPDTQYF
TGTGCCAGTCTGGGAGGAGCGAGTCCCCCAGATACGCAGTATTTT
>TRBV28|-|-|TRBJ1-2
CASTYSDRPAGYGYTF
TGTGCCAGCACCTACTCCGACAGACCGGCGGGGTATGGCTACACCTTC
>TRBV5-4|-|once|TRBJ1-2
CASSLVTALANYGYTF
TGTGCCAGCAGCTTGGTAACAGCGTTAGCTAACTATGGCTACACCTTC
>TRBV7-9|-|-|TRBJ2-6
CASSSGDSNSGANVLTF
TGTGCCAGCAGCTCCGGGGATTCCAACTCTGGGGCCAACGTCCTGACTTTC
>TRBV10-1|-|once|TRBJ1-1
CASSDGPGALAFF
TGCGCCAGCAGTGACGGCCCAGGGGCGTTGGCTTTCTTT
>TRBV9|-|-|TRBJ2-7
CASSASPRFPGDEQYF
TGTGCCAGCAGCGCCAGCCCACGATTTCCAGGGGACGAGCAGTACTTC
>TRBV5-5|TRBD2|-|TRBJ2-3
CASSREGSGRVWSADTQYF
TGTGCCAGCAGCCGGGAAGGTAGCGGGAGGGTCTGGAGTGCAGATACGCAGTATTTT
>TRBV9|-|-|TRBJ2-2
CASSVTARNTGELFF
TGTGCCAGCAGCGTGACAGCGAGGAACACCGGGGAGCTGTTTTTT
>TRBV5-1|-|-|TRBJ2-5
CASSRTPAQETQYF
TGCGCCAGCAGCCGGACGCCGGCACAAGAGACCCAGTACTTC
>TRBV6-6|-|-|TRBJ1-5
CASSGEYSNQPQHF
TGTGCCAGCAGTGGAGAGTATAGCAATCAGCCCCAGCATTTT
>TRBV6-5|TRBD1|once|TRBJ2-7
CASRQGASYEQYF
TGTGCCAGCAGGCAGGGGGCTTCCTACGAGCAGTACTTC
>TRBV5-1|-|-|TRBJ2-1
CASSRGPDNEQFF
TGCGCCAGCAGCCGCGGACCCGACAATGAGCAGTTCTTC
>TRBV28|TRBD1|once|TRBJ1-5
CASRKDRGLSQPQHF
TGTGCCAGCAGGAAGGACAGGGGGCTCAGTCAGCCCCAGCATTTT
>TRBV7-7|-|-|TRBJ1-1
CASSPIPKGGAFF
TGTGCCAGCAGCCCCATACCAAAAGGGGGGGCTTTCTTT
>TRBV18|TRBD1|-|TRBJ2-5
CASSQTPRTGKETQYF
TGTGCCAGCTCACAGACACCCCGGACAGGGAAAGAGACCCAGTACTTC